This T cell receptor (beta chain) stems from a study of T cells in tumors after PD-1 blockade. Input was 616 ng to 6,004 ng of genomic DNA from tumor or blood. The ends were cut back, 0 bases at V and 0 bases at J, with 7 bases in the middle. This CDR3 comprises 15 residues. The germline V gene has CDR1 SGDLS and CDR2 YYNGEE. This table comes from immunoSEQ multiplex PCR, and its TCRdb copy is limited to in-frame clones, with some not included. The sample records roughly 20,000 clones, 65% to 85% being singletons. The V gene is TRBV9, the J gene TRBJ1-3; D ambiguous. The receptor comes from a human donor with advanced basal cell or squamous cell carcinoma (not recorded which). The starting material was PBMCs, obtained after anti-PD-1 therapy. The CDR3 protein is CASSVGWDSGNTIYF. CDR3 coding DNA: TGTGCCAGCAGCGTAGGTTGGGACTCTGGAAACACCATATATTTT. Full variable domain (outside the CDR3, taken from reference TRBV9 and TRBJ1-3): DSGVTQTPKHLITATGQRVTLRCSPRSGDLSVYWYQQSLDQGLQFLIQYYNGEERAKGNILERFSAQQFPDLHSELNLSSLELGDSALYFCASSVGWDSGNTIYFGEGSWLTVV.